The T cell receptor beta chain described here comes from a study of blood T cell repertoires in COVID-19. Turning to the study itself: There were acute and convalescent COVID-19 samples, and they came from the United States, Italy and Spain. From T cells, B-cell-depleted T cells, or PBMCs came the material, which was cDNA or gDNA.

Profiling relied on immunoSEQ multiplex PCR, and the TCRdb table lists in-frame clones only, not all of them. The repertoire holds 300,000 to 400,000 clones, with about 90% as singletons. Looked up from germline, CDR1 is MGHRA and CDR2 is YSYEKL. The CDR3 extends over 16 amino acids. V was shortened by 0 bases and J by 0 bases, with 11 bases between the two germline ends. The clonotype originates from a woman aged 50 to 60 with COVID-19, enrolled during active disease. The V and J genes are TRBV4-1 and TRBJ2-5; D not resolved. Input material: peripheral blood. CDR3 sequence reads: CASSQDRSANQETQYF. The CDR3 DNA is TGCGCCAGCAGCCAAGATAGGAGTGCAAACCAAGAGACCCAGTACTTC.